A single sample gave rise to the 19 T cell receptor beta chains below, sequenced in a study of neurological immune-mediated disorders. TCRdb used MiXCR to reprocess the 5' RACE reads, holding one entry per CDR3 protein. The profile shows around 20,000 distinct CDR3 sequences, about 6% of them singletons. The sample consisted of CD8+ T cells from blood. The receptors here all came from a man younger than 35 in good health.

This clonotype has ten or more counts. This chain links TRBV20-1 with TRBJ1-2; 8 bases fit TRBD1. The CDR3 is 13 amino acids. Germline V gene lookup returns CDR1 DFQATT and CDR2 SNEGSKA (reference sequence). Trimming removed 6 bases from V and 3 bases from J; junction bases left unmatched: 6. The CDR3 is CSALTGVDYGYTF. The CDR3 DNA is TGCAGTGCCTTGACAGGGGTTGACTATGGCTACACCTTC.

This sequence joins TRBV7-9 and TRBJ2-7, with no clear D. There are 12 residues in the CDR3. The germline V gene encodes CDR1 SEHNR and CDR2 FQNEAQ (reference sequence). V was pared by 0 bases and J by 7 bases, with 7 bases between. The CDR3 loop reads CASSLAEREQYF. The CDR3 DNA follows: TGTGCCAGCAGCTTAGCGGAAAGAGAGCAGTACTTC.

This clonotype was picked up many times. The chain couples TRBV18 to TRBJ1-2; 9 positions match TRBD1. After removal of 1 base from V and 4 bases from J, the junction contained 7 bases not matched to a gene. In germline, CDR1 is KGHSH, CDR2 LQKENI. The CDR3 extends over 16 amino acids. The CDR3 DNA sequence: TGTGCCAGCTCACCACTGGAACAGGGGGCGATCTATGGCTACACCTTC. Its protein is CASSPLEQGAIYGYTF.

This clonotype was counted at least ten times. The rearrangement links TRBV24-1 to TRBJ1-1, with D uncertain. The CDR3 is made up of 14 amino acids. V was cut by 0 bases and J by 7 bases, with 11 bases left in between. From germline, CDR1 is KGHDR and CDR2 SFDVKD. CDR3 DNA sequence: TGTGCCACCAGTGATTTGACAGAGGTCGGTGAAGCTTTCTTT. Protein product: CATSDLTEVGEAFF.

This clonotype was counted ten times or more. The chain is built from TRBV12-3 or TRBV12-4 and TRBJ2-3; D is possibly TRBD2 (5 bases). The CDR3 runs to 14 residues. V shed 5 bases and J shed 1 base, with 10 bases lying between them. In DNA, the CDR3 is TGTGCCAGCAGTCCGGACTCACGCACAGATACGCAGTATTTT. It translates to CASSPDSRTDTQYF.

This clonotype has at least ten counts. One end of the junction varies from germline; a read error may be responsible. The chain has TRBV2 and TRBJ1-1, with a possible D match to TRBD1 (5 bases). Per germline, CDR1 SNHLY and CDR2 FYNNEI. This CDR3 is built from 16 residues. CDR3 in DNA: TGTGCCAGCAGCCGCCCTGGGGGAGGGAAGAACCCTGAAGCTTTCTTT. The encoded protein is CASSRPGGGKNPEAFF.

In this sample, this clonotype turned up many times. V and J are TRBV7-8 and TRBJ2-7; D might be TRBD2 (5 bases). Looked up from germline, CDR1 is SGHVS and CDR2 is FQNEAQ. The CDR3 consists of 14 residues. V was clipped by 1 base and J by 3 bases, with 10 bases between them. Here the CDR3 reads CASSLERGSYEQYF. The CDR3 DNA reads TGTGCCAGCAGCTTAGAACGGGGAAGCTACGAGCAGTACTTC.

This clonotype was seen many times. The DNA for the CDR3 is TGCAGTGCTTCGGGCCAAGGGAGCACTGAAGCTTTCTTT. It codes for CSASGQGSTEAFF. The chain links TRBV20-1 to TRBJ1-1; no clear D gene. The ends were cut back, 5 bases at V and 4 bases at J, with 14 bases in the middle. CDR1 and CDR2 (germline): DFQATT, SNEGSKA (reference sequence). The CDR3 consists of 13 residues.

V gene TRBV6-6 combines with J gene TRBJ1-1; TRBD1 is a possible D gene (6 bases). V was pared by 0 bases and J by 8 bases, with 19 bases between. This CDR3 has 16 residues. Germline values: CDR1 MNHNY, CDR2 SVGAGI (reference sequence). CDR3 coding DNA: TGTGCCAGCAGTTACTCGGGGTATCTTGGGGACAACGAAGCTTTCTTT. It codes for CASSYSGYLGDNEAFF.

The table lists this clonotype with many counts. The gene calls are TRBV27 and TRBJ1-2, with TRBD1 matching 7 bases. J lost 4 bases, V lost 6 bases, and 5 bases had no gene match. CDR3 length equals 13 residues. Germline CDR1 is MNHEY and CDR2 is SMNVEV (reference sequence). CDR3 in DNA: TGTGCCAGCAGCCCGGGGACAGTCTATGGCTACACCTTC. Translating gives CASSPGTVYGYTF.

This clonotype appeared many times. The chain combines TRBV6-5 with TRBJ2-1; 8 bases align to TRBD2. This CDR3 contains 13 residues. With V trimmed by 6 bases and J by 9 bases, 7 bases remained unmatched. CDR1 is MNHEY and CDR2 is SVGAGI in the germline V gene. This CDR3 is CASRYRTSPEQFF. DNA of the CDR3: TGTGCCAGCAGATACCGGACTAGCCCTGAGCAGTTCTTC.

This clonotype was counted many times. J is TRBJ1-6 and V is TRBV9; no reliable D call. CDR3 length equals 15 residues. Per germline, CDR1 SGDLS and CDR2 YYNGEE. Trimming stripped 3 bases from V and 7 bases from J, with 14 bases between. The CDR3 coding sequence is TGTGCCAGCAGCGGAGGGAACGGTCTGAATTCACCCCTCCACTTT. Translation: CASSGGNGLNSPLHF.

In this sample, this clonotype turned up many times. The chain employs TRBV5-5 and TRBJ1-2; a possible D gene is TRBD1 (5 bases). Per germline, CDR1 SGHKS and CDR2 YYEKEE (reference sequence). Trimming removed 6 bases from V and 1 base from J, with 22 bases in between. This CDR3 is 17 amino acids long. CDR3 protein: CASTPGAPLTFNYGYTF. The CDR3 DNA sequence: TGTGCCAGCACCCCCGGGGCTCCTCTCACCTTTAACTATGGCTACACCTTC.

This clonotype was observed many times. CDR3 in DNA: TGTGCCAGCAGTTTTAATGGGGAAGAGACCCAGTACTTC. Protein sequence: CASSFNGEETQYF. V and J are TRBV27 and TRBJ2-5; no clear D gene. Trimming left V 3 bases short and J 3 bases short, with 8 bases between. The CDR3 consists of 13 residues. Germline CDR1 is MNHEY and CDR2 is SMNVEV (reference sequence).

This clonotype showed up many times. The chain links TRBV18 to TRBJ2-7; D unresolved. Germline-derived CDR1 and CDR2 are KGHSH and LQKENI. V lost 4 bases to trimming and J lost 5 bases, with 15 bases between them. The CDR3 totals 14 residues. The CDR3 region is CASSLGLRLHEQYF. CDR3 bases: TGTGCCAGCTCACTCGGGCTGAGGCTCCACGAGCAGTACTTC.

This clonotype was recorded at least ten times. The CDR3 DNA sequence: TGTGCCATCAGGGACAGGGTCGAAACCTATGGCTACACCTTC. Translated, it gives CAIRDRVETYGYTF. The V gene is TRBV10-3, the J gene TRBJ1-2; TRBD1 matches at 8 bases. Germline values: CDR1 ENHRY, CDR2 SYGVKD. The V gene end was trimmed by 6 bases and the J gene end by 4 bases; junction bases not matched to a gene: 7. CDR3 size: 14 residues.

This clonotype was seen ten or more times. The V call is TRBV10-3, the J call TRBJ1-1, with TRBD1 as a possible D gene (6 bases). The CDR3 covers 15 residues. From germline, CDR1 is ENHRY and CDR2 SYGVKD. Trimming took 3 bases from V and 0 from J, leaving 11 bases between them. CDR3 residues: CAISEVPGVNTEAFF. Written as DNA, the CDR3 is TGTGCCATCAGTGAAGTACCAGGGGTGAACACTGAAGCTTTCTTT.

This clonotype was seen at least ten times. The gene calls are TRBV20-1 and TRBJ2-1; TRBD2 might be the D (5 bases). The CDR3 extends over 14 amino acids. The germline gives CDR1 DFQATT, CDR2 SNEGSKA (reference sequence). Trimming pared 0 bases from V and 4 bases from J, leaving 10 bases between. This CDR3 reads CSARDYGEYNEQFF. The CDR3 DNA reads TGCAGTGCTAGAGATTACGGGGAGTACAATGAGCAGTTCTTC.

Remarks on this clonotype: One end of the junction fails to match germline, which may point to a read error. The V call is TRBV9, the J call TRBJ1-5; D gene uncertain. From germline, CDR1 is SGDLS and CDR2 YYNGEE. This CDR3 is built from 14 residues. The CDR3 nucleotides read TGTGACAGCAGCGGAGGTGTGCACAATCAGCCCCAGCATTTT. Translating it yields CDSSGGVHNQPQHF.